The 13 T cell receptor beta chains reported below all come from one sample, sequenced in a study of blood T cell repertoires in COVID-19. Profiling relied on immunoSEQ multiplex PCR, and the TCRdb table lists in-frame clones only, not all of them. This sample yields hundreds of thousands of clones, of which roughly 90% are seen a single time; about 4% belongs to the top ten. Source material: PBMCs or T cells enriched from blood (not recorded which). All receptors come from a woman in her twenties or thirties with acute COVID-19.

The rearrangement uses TRBV4-3 and TRBJ1-4; D is undetermined. V gave up 1 base and J gave up 8 bases, with 23 bases separating them. Per germline, CDR1 LGHNA and CDR2 YSLEER. This CDR3 contains 18 residues. The CDR3 DNA is TGCGCCAGCAGCCAAGGGAGTGGAAAGTTGGGAGGGTCGGAAAAACTGTTTTTT. Amino acids: CASSQGSGKLGGSEKLFF.

The J gene is TRBJ1-2, the V gene TRBV6-5, with D tentatively TRBD1 (5 bases). The V gene's germline CDR1 is MNHEY and CDR2 SVGAGI. CDR3 size: 15 residues. Trimming pared 0 bases from V and 4 bases from J, leaving 12 bases between. The DNA of the CDR3 is TGTGCCAGCAGTTACTCGACTTCCGGGGGCTATGGCTACACCTTC. Residues: CASSYSTSGGYGYTF.

This clone turned up a few times. The chain joins TRBV7-6 to TRBJ2-7, with D perhaps TRBD2 (5 bases). The CDR3 totals 14 residues. Germline-derived CDR1 and CDR2 are SGHVS and FNYEAQ. V lost 1 base and J lost 0, with 7 bases in between. CDR3 bases: TGTGCCAGCAGCTTAGGAGCGGCCTCCTACGAGCAGTACTTC. Residues: CASSLGAASYEQYF.

The DNA of the CDR3 is TGTGCCAGCAGCCAAGAGGAGGGAGGCCCTGGAAACACCATATATTTT. Its translation is CASSQEEGGPGNTIYF. This sequence joins TRBV3-1 (or the pseudogene TRBV3-2) and TRBJ1-3; D is ambiguous. V gave up 0 bases and J gave up 2 bases, with 11 bases separating them. Per germline, CDR1 LGHDT and CDR2 YNNKEL (reference sequence). The length of the CDR3 is 16 residues.

This chain connects TRBV5-6 to TRBJ1-2; 8 nucleotides align to TRBD1. The CDR3 runs to 15 residues. With V trimmed by 4 bases and J by 0 bases, 5 bases remained unmatched. In germline, CDR1 is SGHDT, CDR2 YYEEEE. DNA of the CDR3: TGTGCCAGCAGCCAACAGGGGGTAGCTAACTATGGCTACACCTTC. Its protein is CASSQQGVANYGYTF.

The chain couples TRBV29-1 to TRBJ2-5; the match to TRBD2 covers 9 bases. From germline, CDR1 is SQVTM and CDR2 ANQGSEA. The CDR3 is 15 residues long. With 4 bases clipped from V and 0 bases from J, the junction kept 6 bases outside the gene matches. The CDR3 coding sequence is TGCAGCGTTGGGCTAGCGGGGTTTTACCAAGAGACCCAGTACTTC. This encodes CSVGLAGFYQETQYF. Variable domain in full (rest from reference TRBV29-1 and TRBJ2-5): SAVISQKPSRDICQRGTSLTIQCQVDSQVTMMFWYRQQPGQSLTLIATANQGSEATYESGFVIDKFPISRPNLTFSTLTVSNMSPEDSSIYLCSVGLAGFYQETQYFGPGTRLLVL.

This clone was detected once. V and J are TRBV5-1 and TRBJ2-2; 8 bases align to TRBD2. The ends lost 3 bases at V and 6 bases at J; junction bases unmatched: 16. The CDR3 runs 18 residues. Looked up from germline, CDR1 is SGHRS and CDR2 is YFSETQ. The CDR3 protein is CASSSATGLAAVPGELFF. The CDR3 DNA sequence: TGCGCCAGCAGCTCCGCAACCGGACTAGCCGCCGTCCCCGGGGAGCTGTTTTTT.

This clone has only a few counts. J is TRBJ2-1 and V is TRBV19, with TRBD1 matching 8 bases. CDR3 length equals 15 residues. Germline V lookup: CDR1 LNHDA, CDR2 SQIVND (reference sequence). With V trimmed by 5 bases and J by 1 base, 4 bases remained unmatched. The CDR3 nucleotides read TGTGCCAGTAGTCAGGACAGGGTATCCTACAATGAGCAGTTCTTC. This encodes CASSQDRVSYNEQFF. The variable domain in full, completed from reference TRBV19 and TRBJ2-1, reads DGGITQSPKYLFRKEGQNVTLSCEQNLNHDAMYWYRQDPGQGLRLIYYSQIVNDFQKGDIAEGYSVSREKKESFPLTVTSAQKNPTAFYLCASSQDRVSYNEQFFGPGTRLTVL.

This clone came up once. The gene calls are TRBV19 and TRBJ2-7; D is unresolved. The CDR3 loop spans 14 amino acids. The V gene's germline CDR1 is LNHDA and CDR2 SQIVND (reference sequence). The germline V and J ends were trimmed by 3 bases and 2 bases, with 11 bases remaining between them. For the CDR3, the DNA is TGTGCCAGTAGTATGATGGGCCCGACCTACGAGCAGTACTTC. It translates to CASSMMGPTYEQYF.

The V call is TRBV14, the J call TRBJ2-7; D possibly corresponds to TRBD2 (5 bases). Trimming took 0 bases from V and 4 from J, leaving 16 bases between them. The CDR3 loop spans 16 amino acids. Germline values: CDR1 SGHDN, CDR2 FVKESK. The CDR3 loop reads CASSQDLRLAEYEQYF. DNA for the CDR3: TGTGCCAGCAGCCAAGATCTGCGGCTAGCAGAGTACGAGCAGTACTTC.

The V call is TRBV5-6, the J call TRBJ1-4, with 8 bases lining up with TRBD1. Germline lookup yields CDR1 SGHDT and CDR2 YYEEEE. The CDR3 has 14 amino acids. Germline trimming cut 3 bases from V and 5 bases from J; bases unmatched to any gene: 3. The CDR3 loop reads CASSSQGVNEKLFF. In nucleotides, the CDR3 is TGTGCCAGCAGCTCACAGGGGGTCAATGAAAAACTGTTTTTT.

V is TRBV3-1 (or the pseudogene TRBV3-2) and J is TRBJ1-2; 7 nucleotides align to TRBD1. J gave up 7 bases and V 6 bases, and 8 bases lay outside the gene matches. Germline V lookup: CDR1 LGHDT, CDR2 YNNKEL (reference sequence). This CDR3 is built from 13 residues. The CDR3 coding sequence is TGTGCCAGCAGTCACCGGGACAGAGGTGGCTACACCTTC. It specifies CASSHRDRGGYTF.

The J gene is TRBJ2-5, the V gene TRBV19; 7 nucleotides agree with TRBD1. Per the germline V gene, CDR1 is LNHDA and CDR2 is SQIVND (reference sequence). The trim removed 4 bases at V and 4 bases at J, leaving 3 bases unmatched. The CDR3 consists of 13 residues. CDR3 protein: CASSTQGRETQYF. CDR3 in DNA: TGTGCCAGTAGTACACAGGGGAGAGAGACCCAGTACTTC.